This record concerns one T cell receptor (beta chain) sequence. As yet, its antigen is unknown. The data belong to a study of CD8+ T cells in alopecia areata. Points from the study as a whole: With patients, TCR sharing proved less clear than in mice, a difference possibly related to HLA. Tofacitinib produced a significant decrease in scalp clonality and in expanded CD8+ clones among the top 100.

Germline V CDR1 and CDR2: SQVTM, ANQGSEA. Trimming cost V 6 bases and J 4 bases; bases outside gene matches: 4. The CDR3 consists of 12 residues. This sample's treatment: oral pan-JAK inhibitor, 5-10 mg twice daily. Sorted populations comprised CD4+ and CD8+ T cells obtained from PBMCs. It was cDNA, reverse transcribed from extracted RNA, that served as the sequencing template. The protocol was immunoSEQ multiplex PCR, while the TCRdb copy is restricted to in-frame clones and leaves out a portion. The sample records hundreds of thousands of clones, about 62% being singletons. The material was CD4+ T cells sorted from blood, obtained at week 24, from a patient treated with tofacitinib. The rearrangement links TRBV29-1 to TRBJ2-7; TRBD1 matches at 9 bases. The receptor comes from a human donor with alopecia areata. CDR3 loop: CSVVDRGYEQYF. The CDR3, as DNA: TGCAGCGTCGTGGACAGGGGTTACGAGCAGTACTTC.